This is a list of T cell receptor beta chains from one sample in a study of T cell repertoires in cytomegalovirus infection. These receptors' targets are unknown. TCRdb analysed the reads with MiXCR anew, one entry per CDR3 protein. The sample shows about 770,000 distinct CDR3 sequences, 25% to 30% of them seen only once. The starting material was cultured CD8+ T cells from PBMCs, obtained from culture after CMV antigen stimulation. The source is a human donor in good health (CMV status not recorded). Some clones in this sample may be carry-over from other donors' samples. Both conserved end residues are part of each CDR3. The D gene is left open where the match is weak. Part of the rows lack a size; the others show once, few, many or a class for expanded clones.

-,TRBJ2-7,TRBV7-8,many,TGTGCCAGCAGCTTAAGGGGGGCCTACGAGCAGTACTTC,CASSLRGAYEQYF
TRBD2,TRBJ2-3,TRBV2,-,TGTGCCAGCACGCCTCTAGCGGGGGTCACAGATACGCAGTATTTT,CASTPLAGVTDTQYF
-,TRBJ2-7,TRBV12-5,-,TGTGCTAGTGGTTTGGAAAGGGGTGGCGAGCAGTACTTC,CASGLERGGEQYF
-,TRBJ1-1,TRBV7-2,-,TGTGCCAGCAGCAAAACGAGGGGCACTGAAGCTTTCTTT,CASSKTRGTEAFF
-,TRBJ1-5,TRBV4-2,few,TGTGCCAGCAGCCAGGCCATTCGGGATAGCAATCAGCCCCAGCATTTT,CASSQAIRDSNQPQHF
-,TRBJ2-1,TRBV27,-,TGTGCCAGCAGTTTAACAGGGCGCTTCCCACACAATGAGCAGTTCTTC,CASSLTGRFPHNEQFF
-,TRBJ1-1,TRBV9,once,TGTGCCAGCAGCCCACGGGTCTTT,CASSPRVF
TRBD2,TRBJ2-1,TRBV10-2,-,TGCGCCAGCAGTGACGGGGGGGCCGGGAATGAGCAGTTCTTC,CASSDGGAGNEQFF
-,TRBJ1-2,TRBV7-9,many,TGTGCCAGCAGCGCTGACAGGAACTATGGCTACACCTTC,CASSADRNYGYTF
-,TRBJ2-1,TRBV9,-,TGTGCCAGCAGCCCGTTGAGGGGGGGCGGCAATGAGCAGTTCTTC,CASSPLRGGGNEQFF
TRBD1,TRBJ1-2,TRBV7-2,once,TGTGCCAGCAGCCCAGACAGGGGGGTCAACTATGGCTACACCTTC,CASSPDRGVNYGYTF
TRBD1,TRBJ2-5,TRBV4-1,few,TGCGCCAGCAGCCGAGGACAGGGGGTAGCGGAGACCCAGTACTTC,CASSRGQGVAETQYF
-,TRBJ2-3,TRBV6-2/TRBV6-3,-,TGTGCCAGCAGTTACTCAGAGGCAGATACGCAGTATTTT,CASSYSEADTQYF
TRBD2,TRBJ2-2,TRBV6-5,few,TGTGCCAGCAGCCCGGGGGGAAGAGGGGAGCTGTTTTTT,CASSPGGRGELFF